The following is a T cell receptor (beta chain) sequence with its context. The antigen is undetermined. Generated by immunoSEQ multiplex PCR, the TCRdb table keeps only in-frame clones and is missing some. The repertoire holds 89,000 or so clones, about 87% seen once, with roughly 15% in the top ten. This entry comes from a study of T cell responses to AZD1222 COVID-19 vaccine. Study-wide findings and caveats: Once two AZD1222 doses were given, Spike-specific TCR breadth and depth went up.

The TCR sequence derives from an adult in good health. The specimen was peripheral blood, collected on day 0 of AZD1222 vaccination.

The CDR3 here is CASIQYNEQFF. The DNA for the CDR3 is TGTGCCAGCATCCAGTACAATGAGCAGTTCTTC. The chain combines TRBV6-5 with TRBJ2-1, with unresolved D. Germline-derived CDR1 and CDR2 are MNHEY and SVGAGI. V lost 7 bases to trimming and J lost 4 bases, with 5 bases between them. The CDR3 has 11 amino acids.